This entry describes one T cell receptor (beta chain). What it binds is not known. Produced via immunoSEQ multiplex PCR; TCRdb's table is partial and in-frame only. Of roughly 1,800,000 clones listed, about 95% are singletons. This entry comes from a study of shared clonotypes between healthy human individuals. Overall study: Donors had three CD4 naive, three CD4 memory, two CD8 naive and one CD8 memory plate apiece.

Overall study findings and caveats: Represented diversity, genetic and exposure-history alike, was limited by few donors. Larger richness was generally estimated for naive than memory subsets. Some clonotypes were shared by all four sorted-subset donors, while others were not shared. The non-shared ones had lower generation probabilities than the shared ones.

CD45RO-negative cells were positively selected for CCR7, leaving out terminally differentiated effector memory CD45RA+ cells. Germline CDR1 MDHEN, CDR2 SYDVKM. Trimming removed 3 bases from V and 5 bases from J, with 11 bases in between. This CDR3 is built from 13 residues. Input material: naive CD8+ T cells sorted from blood. This TCR derives from a man younger than 30 in good health. The J gene is TRBJ2-7, the V gene TRBV28, with D possibly being TRBD2 (5 bases). The CDR3 bases are TGTGCCAGCAGTTTTGCTACTAGAGACGAGCAGTACTTC. Amino acid sequence: CASSFATRDEQYF.